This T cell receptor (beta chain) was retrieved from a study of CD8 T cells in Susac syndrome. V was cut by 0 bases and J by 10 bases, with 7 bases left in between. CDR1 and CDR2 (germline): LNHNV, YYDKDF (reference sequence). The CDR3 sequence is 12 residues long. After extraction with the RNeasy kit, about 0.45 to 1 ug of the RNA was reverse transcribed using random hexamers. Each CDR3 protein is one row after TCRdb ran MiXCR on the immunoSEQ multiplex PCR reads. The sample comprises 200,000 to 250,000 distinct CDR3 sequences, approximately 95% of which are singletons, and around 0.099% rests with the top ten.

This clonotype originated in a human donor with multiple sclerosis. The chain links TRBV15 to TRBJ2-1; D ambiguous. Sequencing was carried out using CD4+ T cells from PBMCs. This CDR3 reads CATSRDGPEQFF. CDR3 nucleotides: TGTGCCACCAGCAGAGATGGGCCAGAGCAGTTCTTC.